Shown below are 5 T cell receptor beta chains from a single sample sequenced in a study of shared clonotypes between healthy human individuals. Generated by immunoSEQ multiplex PCR, the TCRdb table keeps only in-frame clones and is missing some. Seen here are millions of clones, just over 90% observed once, and the top ten hold 0.11% to 0.15%. Sequenced sample: naive CD4+ T cells sorted from blood. Stated subset: CD45RA+ positively selected. The receptors shown here come from a man aged 18 to 35 in good health.

The V call is TRBV5-4, the J call TRBJ2-3; 10 nucleotides line up with TRBD2. The CDR3 has 17 residues. The J segment lost 0 bases and the V segment lost 5 bases, leaving 9 bases of the junction unmatched. From germline, CDR1 is SGHNT and CDR2 YYREEE (reference sequence). CDR3 amino acids: CASSSLAGGLSTDTQYF. The CDR3 DNA sequence: TGTGCCAGCAGTTCCTTAGCGGGGGGACTTAGCACAGATACGCAGTATTTT.

This clone has just one count. For the CDR3, the DNA is TGTGCCAGCAGCTTGCACGCAGGACTAAATAATGAAAAACTGTTTTTT. Its protein is CASSLHAGLNNEKLFF. V and J are TRBV5-6 and TRBJ1-4; D is unresolved. V lost 1 base, J lost 4 bases, and 14 bases lay in between. The CDR3 sequence is 16 residues long. The V gene's germline CDR1 is SGHDT and CDR2 YYEEEE.

This chain uses TRBV13 with TRBJ1-6; D ambiguous. Germline V gene sequence: CDR1 PRHDT, CDR2 FYEKMQ (reference sequence). V dropped 2 bases and J dropped 0 bases, with 17 bases sitting between them. There are 19 residues in the CDR3. CDR3 DNA sequence: TGTGCCAGCAGCTTATTTCGTGTTCTTGGGAGCTCCTATAATTCACCCCTCCACTTT. Encoded protein: CASSLFRVLGSSYNSPLHF.

In DNA form, the CDR3 reads TGCAGCGTTGAAGGTTACCGTAACGTCGGCTATGGCTACACCTTC. Its protein product is CSVEGYRNVGYGYTF. The chain has TRBV29-1 and TRBJ1-2; no definite D call. From germline, CDR1 is SQVTM and CDR2 ANQGSEA. The CDR3 length is 15 residues. With 1 base removed from V and 4 bases from J, the gap between germline ends came to 16 bases.

This chain uses TRBV30 with TRBJ2-3; 10 nucleotides agree with TRBD2. There are 16 residues in the CDR3. Germline V CDR1 and CDR2: GTSNPN, SVGIG (reference sequence). V gave up 1 base and J gave up 5 bases; unmatched junction bases: 9. The CDR3 loop is CAWSARAGGPKDTQYF. CDR3 sequence (DNA): TGTGCCTGGAGTGCAAGAGCGGGGGGGCCGAAAGATACGCAGTATTTT.